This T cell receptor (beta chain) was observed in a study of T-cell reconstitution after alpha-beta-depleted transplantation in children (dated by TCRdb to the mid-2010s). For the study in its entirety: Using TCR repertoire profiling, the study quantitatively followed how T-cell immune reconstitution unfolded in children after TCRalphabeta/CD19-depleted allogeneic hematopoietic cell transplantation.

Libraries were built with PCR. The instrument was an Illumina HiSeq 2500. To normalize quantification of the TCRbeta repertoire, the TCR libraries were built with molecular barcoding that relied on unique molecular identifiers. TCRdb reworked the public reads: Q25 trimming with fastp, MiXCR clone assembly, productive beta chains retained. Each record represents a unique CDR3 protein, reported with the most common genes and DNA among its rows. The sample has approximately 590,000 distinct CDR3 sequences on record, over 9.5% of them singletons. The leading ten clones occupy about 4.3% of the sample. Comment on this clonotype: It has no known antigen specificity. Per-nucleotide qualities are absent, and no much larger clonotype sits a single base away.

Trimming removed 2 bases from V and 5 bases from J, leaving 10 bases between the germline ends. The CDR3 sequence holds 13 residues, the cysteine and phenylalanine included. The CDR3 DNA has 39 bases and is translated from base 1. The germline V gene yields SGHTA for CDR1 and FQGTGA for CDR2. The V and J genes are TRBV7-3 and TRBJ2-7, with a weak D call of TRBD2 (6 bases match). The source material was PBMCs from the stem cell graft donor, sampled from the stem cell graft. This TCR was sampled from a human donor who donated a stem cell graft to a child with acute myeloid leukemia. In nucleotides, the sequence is TGTGCCAGCAGCTTATCGGGAGACCACGAGCAGTACTTC. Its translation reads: CASSLSGDHEQYF. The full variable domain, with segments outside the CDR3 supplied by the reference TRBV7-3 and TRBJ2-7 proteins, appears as GAGVSQTPSNKVTEKGKYVELRCDPISGHTALYWYRQSLGQGPEFLIYFQGTGAADDSGLPNDRFFAVRPEGSVSTLKIQRTERGDSAVYLCASSLSGDHEQYFGPGTRLTVT.